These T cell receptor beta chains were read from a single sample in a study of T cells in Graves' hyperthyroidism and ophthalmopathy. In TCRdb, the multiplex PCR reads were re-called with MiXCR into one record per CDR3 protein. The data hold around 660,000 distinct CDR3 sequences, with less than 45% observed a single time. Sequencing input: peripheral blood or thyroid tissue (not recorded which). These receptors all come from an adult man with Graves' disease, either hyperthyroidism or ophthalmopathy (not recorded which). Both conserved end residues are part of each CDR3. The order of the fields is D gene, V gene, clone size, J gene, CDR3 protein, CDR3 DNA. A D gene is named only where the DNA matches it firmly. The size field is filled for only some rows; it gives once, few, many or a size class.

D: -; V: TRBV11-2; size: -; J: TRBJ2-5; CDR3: CASSRTDSAQETQYF; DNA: TGTGCCAGCAGCCGCACGGACAGCGCCCAAGAGACCCAGTACTTC
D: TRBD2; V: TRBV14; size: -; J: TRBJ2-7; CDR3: CASSGTLAGDLYEQYF; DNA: TGTGCCAGCAGCGGGACACTAGCGGGAGATCTGTACGAGCAGTACTTC
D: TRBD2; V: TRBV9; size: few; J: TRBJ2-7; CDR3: CASSVSGTSTYEQYF; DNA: TGTGCCAGCAGCGTATCCGGGACTAGCACGTACGAGCAGTACTTC
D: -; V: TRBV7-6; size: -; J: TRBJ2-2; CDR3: CASSLSGTGEPFF; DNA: TGTGCCAGCAGCCTCAGTGGGACCGGGGAGCCGTTTTTT
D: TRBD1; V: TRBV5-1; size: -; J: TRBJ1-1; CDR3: CASSGGTDTEAFF; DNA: TGCGCCAGCAGCGGGGGGACAGACACTGAAGCTTTCTTT
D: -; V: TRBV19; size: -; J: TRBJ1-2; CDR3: CARDIGALNYGYTF; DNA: TGTGCTAGAGATATTGGGGCCCTTAACTATGGCTACACCTTC
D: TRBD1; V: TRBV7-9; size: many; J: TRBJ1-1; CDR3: CASSFGTGIATEAFF; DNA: TGTGCCAGCAGCTTCGGGACAGGGATCGCCACTGAAGCTTTCTTT
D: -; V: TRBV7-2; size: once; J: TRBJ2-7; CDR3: CASSYSFAVSYEQYF; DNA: TGTGCCAGCAGTTACTCCTTCGCCGTCTCCTACGAGCAGTACTTC
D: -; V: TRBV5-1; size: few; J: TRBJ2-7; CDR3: CASSPRLSSYEQYF; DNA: TGCGCCAGCAGCCCACGTCTGAGCTCCTACGAGCAGTACTTC
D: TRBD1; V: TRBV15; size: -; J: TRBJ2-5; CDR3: CAETRQGEETQYF; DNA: TGTGCTGAGACAAGACAGGGGGAAGAGACCCAGTACTTC
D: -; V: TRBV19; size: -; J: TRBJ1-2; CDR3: CASSLARGLRGYTF; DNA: TGTGCCAGTAGTCTCGCGAGGGGCCTACGTGGCTACACCTTC
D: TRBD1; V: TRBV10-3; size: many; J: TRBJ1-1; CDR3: CAIRGTGENTEAFF; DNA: TGTGCCATCAGGGGGACAGGGGAGAACACTGAAGCTTTCTTT
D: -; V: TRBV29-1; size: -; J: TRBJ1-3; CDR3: CSCRENTIYF; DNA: TGCAGCTGCAGGGAGAACACCATATATTTT
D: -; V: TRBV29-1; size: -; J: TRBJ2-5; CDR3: CSVEQSPGYF; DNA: TGCAGCGTTGAACAATCCCCGGGGTACTTC
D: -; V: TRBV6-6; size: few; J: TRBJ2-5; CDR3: CASTKMGETQYF; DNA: TGTGCCAGCACCAAGATGGGGGAGACCCAGTACTTC
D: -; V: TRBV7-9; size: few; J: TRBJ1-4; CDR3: CASSFFSGDEKLFF; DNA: TGTGCCAGCAGCTTTTTCTCCGGGGATGAAAAACTGTTTTTT
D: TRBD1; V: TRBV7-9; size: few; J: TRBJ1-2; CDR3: CASSKTGAGYTF; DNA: TGTGCCAGCAGTAAAACAGGGGCCGGCTACACCTTC
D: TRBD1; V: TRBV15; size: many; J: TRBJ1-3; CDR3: CATSNPLTGTGNGNTIYF; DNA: TGTGCCACCAGCAACCCCCTCACCGGGACAGGGAATGGAAACACCATATATTTT
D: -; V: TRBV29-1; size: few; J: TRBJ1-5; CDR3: CSVEVGTNQPQHF; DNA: TGCAGCGTTGAAGTGGGGACTAATCAGCCCCAGCATTTT
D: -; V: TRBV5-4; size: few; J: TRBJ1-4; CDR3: CASSLEPTTNEKLFF; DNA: TGTGCCAGCAGCTTGGAACCTACAACTAATGAAAAACTGTTTTTT